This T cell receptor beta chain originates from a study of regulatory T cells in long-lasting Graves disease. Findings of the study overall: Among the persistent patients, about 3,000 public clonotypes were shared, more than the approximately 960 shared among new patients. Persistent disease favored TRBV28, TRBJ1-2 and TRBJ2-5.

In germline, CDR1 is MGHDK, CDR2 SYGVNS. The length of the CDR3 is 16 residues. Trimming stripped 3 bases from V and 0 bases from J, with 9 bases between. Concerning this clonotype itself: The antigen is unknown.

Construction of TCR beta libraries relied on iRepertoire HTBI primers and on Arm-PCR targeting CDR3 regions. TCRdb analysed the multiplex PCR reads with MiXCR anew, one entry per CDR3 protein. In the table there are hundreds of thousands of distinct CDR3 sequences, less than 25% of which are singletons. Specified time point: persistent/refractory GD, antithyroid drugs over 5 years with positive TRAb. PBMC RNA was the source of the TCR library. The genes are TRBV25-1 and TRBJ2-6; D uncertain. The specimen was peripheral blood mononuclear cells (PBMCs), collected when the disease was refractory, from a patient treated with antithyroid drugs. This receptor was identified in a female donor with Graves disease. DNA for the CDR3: TGTGCCAGCAGTGACCAGACGAGCTCTGGGGCCAACGTCCTGACTTTC. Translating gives CASSDQTSSGANVLTF.